This is a list of T cell receptor beta chains from one sample in a study of shared clonotypes between healthy human individuals. Clones were read by immunoSEQ multiplex PCR, and TCRdb kept only the in-frame ones, dropping some. The sample shows roughly 1 million clones, more than 65% of them seen only once. The material sequenced was memory CD4+ T cells sorted from blood. The receptors shown here come from a young man in good health. Each CDR3 is given with its conserved first and last residue. Each record gives: clone size, CDR3 length, D gene, V gene, J gene, CDR3 DNA, CDR3 protein. D genes are given only for firm matches. Clone size appears in some rows only: once, few, many, or a class for an expanded clone.

clone size: -; CDR3 length: 13; D gene: TRBD1; V gene: TRBV7-9; J gene: TRBJ1-6; CDR3 DNA: TGTGCCACGGAGGGACAGGGCGTCCCACCCCTCCACTTT; CDR3 protein: CATEGQGVPPLHF
clone size: -; CDR3 length: 13; D gene: TRBD1; V gene: TRBV19; J gene: TRBJ2-7; CDR3 DNA: TGTGCCAGTAAAATGTCAGGGGGCTACGAGCAGTACTTC; CDR3 protein: CASKMSGGYEQYF
clone size: -; CDR3 length: 15; D gene: TRBD1; V gene: TRBV7-6; J gene: TRBJ2-1; CDR3 DNA: TGTGCCAGCAGTGTCTGGGGACAGTCCCACAATGAGCAGTTCTTC; CDR3 protein: CASSVWGQSHNEQFF
clone size: -; CDR3 length: 13; D gene: TRBD1; V gene: TRBV10-3; J gene: TRBJ1-1; CDR3 DNA: TGTGCGGCCGGGACAGGGTCGCACACTGAAGCTTTCTTT; CDR3 protein: CAAGTGSHTEAFF
clone size: -; CDR3 length: 16; D gene: TRBD1; V gene: TRBV6-6; J gene: TRBJ1-6; CDR3 DNA: TGTGCCAGCAGTGCCGGGACAGGGTCTTATAATTCACCCCTCCACTTT; CDR3 protein: CASSAGTGSYNSPLHF
clone size: -; CDR3 length: 15; D gene: TRBD2; V gene: TRBV6-5; J gene: TRBJ2-2; CDR3 DNA: TGTGCCAGCAGTTCCGGGACTAGCGGTGGCGGGGAGCTGTTTTTT; CDR3 protein: CASSSGTSGGGELFF
clone size: -; CDR3 length: 13; D gene: TRBD1; V gene: TRBV6-6; J gene: TRBJ1-1; CDR3 DNA: TGTGCCAGCAGGACAGGGAAGGTCGCTGAAGCTTTCTTT; CDR3 protein: CASRTGKVAEAFF
clone size: once; CDR3 length: 15; D gene: TRBD2; V gene: TRBV2; J gene: TRBJ2-1; CDR3 DNA: TGTGCCAGCAGTGAAAGTGCTAGCGGGAACAATGAGCAGTTCTTC; CDR3 protein: CASSESASGNNEQFF
clone size: -; CDR3 length: 14; D gene: TRBD2; V gene: TRBV29-1; J gene: TRBJ2-2; CDR3 DNA: TGCAGCGTGGGGAGCGGGAGAGGCGCCGGGGAGCTGTTTTTT; CDR3 protein: CSVGSGRGAGELFF
clone size: -; CDR3 length: 12; D gene: -; V gene: TRBV18; J gene: TRBJ2-3; CDR3 DNA: TGTGCCAGCTCACAAGGGAAAGATACGCAGTATTTT; CDR3 protein: CASSQGKDTQYF
clone size: many; CDR3 length: 15; D gene: -; V gene: TRBV6-1; J gene: TRBJ2-6; CDR3 DNA: TGTGCCAGCAGAGCTCAGGGGTCTGGGGCCAACGTCCTGACTTTC; CDR3 protein: CASRAQGSGANVLTF
clone size: -; CDR3 length: 15; D gene: TRBD1; V gene: TRBV5-6; J gene: TRBJ2-7; CDR3 DNA: TGTGCCAGCAGCACCGGGACAGGGGTATCCTACGAGCAGTACTTC; CDR3 protein: CASSTGTGVSYEQYF
clone size: few; CDR3 length: 14; D gene: -; V gene: TRBV28; J gene: TRBJ1-5; CDR3 DNA: TGTGCCAGCAGGGGAGGGGCAAGCAATCAGCCCCAGCATTTT; CDR3 protein: CASRGGASNQPQHF
clone size: -; CDR3 length: 13; D gene: TRBD1; V gene: TRBV30; J gene: TRBJ1-1; CDR3 DNA: TGTGCCTGGAGCGTGGGACAGGGTCGTGGAGCTTTCTTT; CDR3 protein: CAWSVGQGRGAFF
clone size: -; CDR3 length: 15; D gene: TRBD1; V gene: TRBV10-3; J gene: TRBJ2-7; CDR3 DNA: TGTGCCATCAGTGCGCAGGGGGCTCGATACTACGAGCAGTACTTC; CDR3 protein: CAISAQGARYYEQYF
clone size: -; CDR3 length: 14; D gene: TRBD1; V gene: TRBV6-6; J gene: TRBJ1-5; CDR3 DNA: TGTGCCAGCAGCAGGACAGGGGGCAATCAGCCCCAGCATTTT; CDR3 protein: CASSRTGGNQPQHF
clone size: -; CDR3 length: 12; D gene: -; V gene: TRBV30; J gene: TRBJ2-5; CDR3 DNA: TGTGCCTGGAGTCCCCGTTTAGAGACCCAGTACTTC; CDR3 protein: CAWSPRLETQYF
clone size: few; CDR3 length: 16; D gene: TRBD1; V gene: TRBV27; J gene: TRBJ1-1; CDR3 DNA: TGTGCCAGCAGTTTAGTTCAGGGGGCGTATGACACTGAAGCTTTCTTT; CDR3 protein: CASSLVQGAYDTEAFF
clone size: -; CDR3 length: 14; D gene: -; V gene: TRBV10-3; J gene: TRBJ2-3; CDR3 DNA: TGTGCCACGACGGGGCTCACTAGCACAGATACGCAGTATTTT; CDR3 protein: CATTGLTSTDTQYF
clone size: -; CDR3 length: 17; D gene: TRBD2; V gene: TRBV4-3; J gene: TRBJ2-1; CDR3 DNA: TGCGCCAGCAGCCTTTCTGGACTAGCGGGGCAATACAATGAGCAGTTCTTC; CDR3 protein: CASSLSGLAGQYNEQFF
clone size: -; CDR3 length: 16; D gene: -; V gene: TRBV9; J gene: TRBJ2-1; CDR3 DNA: TGTGCCAGCAGCGTAGCTTTCTCTACCTCCTACAATGAGCAGTTCTTC; CDR3 protein: CASSVAFSTSYNEQFF
clone size: -; CDR3 length: 15; D gene: -; V gene: TRBV15; J gene: TRBJ2-7; CDR3 DNA: TGTGCCACCAGCAGAGTACCGAATCCAACCTACGAGCAGTACTTC; CDR3 protein: CATSRVPNPTYEQYF
clone size: -; CDR3 length: 13; D gene: -; V gene: TRBV11-3; J gene: TRBJ2-5; CDR3 DNA: TGTGCCAGCAGCTTTGACTACCAAGAGACCCAGTACTTC; CDR3 protein: CASSFDYQETQYF
clone size: once; CDR3 length: 15; D gene: TRBD2; V gene: TRBV6-4; J gene: TRBJ2-7; CDR3 DNA: TGTGCCAGCAGTGTTGGGACTAGCGGAATCTACGAGCAGTACTTC; CDR3 protein: CASSVGTSGIYEQYF
clone size: -; CDR3 length: 14; D gene: -; V gene: TRBV4-2; J gene: TRBJ1-4; CDR3 DNA: TGTGCCAGCAGCCGAGGGAGAGATTTAGAAAAACTGTTTTTT; CDR3 protein: CASSRGRDLEKLFF
clone size: -; CDR3 length: 14; D gene: -; V gene: TRBV11-2; J gene: TRBJ2-1; CDR3 DNA: TGTGCCAGCAGCTTAGGCGTCACCTACAATGAGCAGTTCTTC; CDR3 protein: CASSLGVTYNEQFF
clone size: -; CDR3 length: 14; D gene: -; V gene: TRBV7-9; J gene: TRBJ1-6; CDR3 DNA: TGTGCCAGCAGCCTACCAAATCCTGGTTCACCCCTCCACTTT; CDR3 protein: CASSLPNPGSPLHF
clone size: few; CDR3 length: 11; D gene: -; V gene: TRBV2; J gene: TRBJ2-5; CDR3 DNA: TGTGCCAGCGGTTTATTCGAGACCCAGTACTTC; CDR3 protein: CASGLFETQYF
clone size: -; CDR3 length: 15; D gene: TRBD2; V gene: TRBV19; J gene: TRBJ2-1; CDR3 DNA: TGTGCCAGTAGTGTACCGGAGACTAGCATCAATGAGCAGTTCTTC; CDR3 protein: CASSVPETSINEQFF
clone size: -; CDR3 length: 17; D gene: -; V gene: TRBV7-2; J gene: TRBJ2-3; CDR3 DNA: TGTGCCAGCAGCCGGGGTAGTGGGGTGGGGAGCACAGATACGCAGTATTTT; CDR3 protein: CASSRGSGVGSTDTQYF
clone size: -; CDR3 length: 12; D gene: -; V gene: TRBV12-5; J gene: TRBJ2-2; CDR3 DNA: TGTGCTAGTGGCAGGTCTTCCGCCGAGCTGTTTTTT; CDR3 protein: CASGRSSAELFF
clone size: -; CDR3 length: 14; D gene: -; V gene: TRBV9; J gene: TRBJ1-3; CDR3 DNA: TGTGCCAGCAGCCAACGGGGGACTGGTAACACCATATATTTT; CDR3 protein: CASSQRGTGNTIYF
clone size: -; CDR3 length: 15; D gene: TRBD2; V gene: TRBV2; J gene: TRBJ2-2; CDR3 DNA: TGTGCCAGCAGGATAGCGGGTTCGAACACCGGGGAGCTGTTTTTT; CDR3 protein: CASRIAGSNTGELFF
clone size: -; CDR3 length: 19; D gene: TRBD2; V gene: TRBV14; J gene: TRBJ2-1; CDR3 DNA: TGTGCCAGCAGCCTCCACCTAGCGGTTCGTACAAGCTCCTACAATGAGCAGTTCTTC; CDR3 protein: CASSLHLAVRTSSYNEQFF
clone size: few; CDR3 length: 14; D gene: TRBD1; V gene: TRBV18; J gene: TRBJ1-5; CDR3 DNA: TGTGCCAGCTCACCAGGACAGGGAAGTCAGCCCCAGCATTTT; CDR3 protein: CASSPGQGSQPQHF
clone size: -; CDR3 length: 12; D gene: -; V gene: TRBV19; J gene: TRBJ1-2; CDR3 DNA: TGTGCCAGTAGTCAGAATGATCGAGGCTACACCTTC; CDR3 protein: CASSQNDRGYTF
clone size: many; CDR3 length: 13; D gene: -; V gene: TRBV10-1; J gene: TRBJ2-5; CDR3 DNA: TGCGCCAGCAGTGTTGGGGTGCGAGAGACCCAGTACTTC; CDR3 protein: CASSVGVRETQYF
clone size: -; CDR3 length: 13; D gene: -; V gene: TRBV7-2; J gene: TRBJ2-5; CDR3 DNA: TGTGCCAGCAGCTTAGACTTCGGGGTGACCCAGTACTTC; CDR3 protein: CASSLDFGVTQYF
clone size: -; CDR3 length: 12; D gene: TRBD1; V gene: TRBV27; J gene: TRBJ1-2; CDR3 DNA: TGTGCCAGCAGTACAGGGGGGTATGGCTACACCTTC; CDR3 protein: CASSTGGYGYTF
clone size: -; CDR3 length: 14; D gene: -; V gene: TRBV27; J gene: TRBJ2-7; CDR3 DNA: TGTGCCAGCAGTGTGCGGGAAAGTTCCTACGAGCAGTACTTC; CDR3 protein: CASSVRESSYEQYF
clone size: -; CDR3 length: 18; D gene: TRBD1; V gene: TRBV2; J gene: TRBJ2-3; CDR3 DNA: TGTGCCAGCAGTGAGGTCCCGGGACAGGGGGCCGGCACAGATACGCAGTATTTT; CDR3 protein: CASSEVPGQGAGTDTQYF
clone size: -; CDR3 length: 14; D gene: -; V gene: TRBV27; J gene: TRBJ2-6; CDR3 DNA: TGTGCCAGCGGATCCACCACTGGGGCCAACGTCCTGACTTTC; CDR3 protein: CASGSTTGANVLTF
clone size: -; CDR3 length: 16; D gene: TRBD1; V gene: TRBV5-1; J gene: TRBJ1-3; CDR3 DNA: TGCGCCAGCAGCTTGGGGACAGGAGCCTCTGGAAACACCATATATTTT; CDR3 protein: CASSLGTGASGNTIYF
clone size: once; CDR3 length: 16; D gene: -; V gene: TRBV23-1; J gene: TRBJ1-5; CDR3 DNA: TGCGCCAGCAGTCAATCTTGGGTCTATAGCAATCAGCCCCAGCATTTT; CDR3 protein: CASSQSWVYSNQPQHF
clone size: -; CDR3 length: 15; D gene: -; V gene: TRBV9; J gene: TRBJ2-5; CDR3 DNA: TGTGCCAGCAGCGCTGCGGACGGATTCCAAGAGACCCAGTACTTC; CDR3 protein: CASSAADGFQETQYF
clone size: few; CDR3 length: 15; D gene: -; V gene: TRBV10-3; J gene: TRBJ2-3; CDR3 DNA: TGTGCCATCAGTGAGGGTCAAGGGAGGACAGATACGCAGTATTTT; CDR3 protein: CAISEGQGRTDTQYF
clone size: -; CDR3 length: 17; D gene: TRBD1; V gene: TRBV28; J gene: TRBJ2-7; CDR3 DNA: TGTGCCAGCAGGGGAACTGGGACAGGGGGCATCATCTACGAGCAGTACTTC; CDR3 protein: CASRGTGTGGIIYEQYF